This TCR beta chain stems from a study of cytomegalovirus exposure and HLA in healthy donors. Here immunoSEQ multiplex PCR was the method, and the copy in TCRdb shows in-frame clones only, minus some. The sample has about 140,000 clones; approximately 90% are singletons. The V gene's germline CDR1 is LNHDA and CDR2 SQIVND (reference sequence). The ends were cut back, 5 bases at V and 3 bases at J, with 11 bases in the middle. This CDR3 is 13 amino acids long. Source material: PBMCs. The TCR was taken from a young man in good health and CMV-seropositive. V gene TRBV19 combines with J gene TRBJ2-7; D remains ambiguous. CDR3 bases: TGTGCCAGTAGTTCCTATCTCTACTACGAGCAGTACTTC. Translated, it gives CASSSYLYYEQYF.